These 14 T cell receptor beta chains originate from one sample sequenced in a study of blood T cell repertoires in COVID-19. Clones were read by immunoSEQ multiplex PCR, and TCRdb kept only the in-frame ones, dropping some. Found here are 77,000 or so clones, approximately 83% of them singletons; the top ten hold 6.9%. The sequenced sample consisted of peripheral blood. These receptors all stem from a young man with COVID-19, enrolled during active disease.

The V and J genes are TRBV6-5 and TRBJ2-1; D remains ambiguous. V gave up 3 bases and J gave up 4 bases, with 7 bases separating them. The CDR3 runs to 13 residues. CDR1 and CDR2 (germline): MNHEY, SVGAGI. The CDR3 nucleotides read TGTGCCAGCAGTTATTCCCCTTACAATGAGCAGTTCTTC. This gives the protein CASSYSPYNEQFF.

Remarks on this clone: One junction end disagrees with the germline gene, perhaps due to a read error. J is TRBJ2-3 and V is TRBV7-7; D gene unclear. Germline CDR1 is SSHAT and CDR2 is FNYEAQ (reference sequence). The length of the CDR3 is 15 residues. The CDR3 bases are TGTGCTAGCAGCTTACTGAGCCTATCCCCAGATACGCAGTATTTT. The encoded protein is CASSLLSLSPDTQYF.

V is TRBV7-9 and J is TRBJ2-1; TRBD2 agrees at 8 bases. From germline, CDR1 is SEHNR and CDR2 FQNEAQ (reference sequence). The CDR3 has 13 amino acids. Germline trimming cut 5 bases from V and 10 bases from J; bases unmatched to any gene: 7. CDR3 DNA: TGTGCCAGCAGCCCGGACCTAGCGGGCGAGCAGTTCTTC. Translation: CASSPDLAGEQFF.

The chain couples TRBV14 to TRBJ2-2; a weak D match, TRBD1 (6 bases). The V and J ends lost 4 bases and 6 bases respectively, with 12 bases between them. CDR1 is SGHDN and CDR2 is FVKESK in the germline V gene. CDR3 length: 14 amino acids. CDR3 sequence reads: CASSPGTFAGELFF. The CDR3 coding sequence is TGTGCCAGCAGCCCCGGGACATTCGCCGGGGAGCTGTTTTTT.

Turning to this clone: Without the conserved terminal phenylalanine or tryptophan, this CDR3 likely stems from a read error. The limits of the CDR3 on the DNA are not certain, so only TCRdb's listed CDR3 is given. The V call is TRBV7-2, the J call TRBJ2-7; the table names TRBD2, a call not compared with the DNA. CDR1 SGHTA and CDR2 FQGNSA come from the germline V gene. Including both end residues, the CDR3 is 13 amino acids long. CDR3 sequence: CASINRAGVRGLH.

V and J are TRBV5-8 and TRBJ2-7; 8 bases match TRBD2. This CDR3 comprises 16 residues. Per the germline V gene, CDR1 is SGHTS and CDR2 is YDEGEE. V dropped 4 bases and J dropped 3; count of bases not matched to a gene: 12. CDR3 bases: TGTGCCAGCAGCCCCGGGGGGGGCCTGGAAAACTACGAGCAGTACTTC. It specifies CASSPGGGLENYEQYF.

CDR3 DNA: TGCGCCAGCAGCCGCAACATGGCAGATACGCAGTATTTT. Protein product: CASSRNMADTQYF. This chain joins TRBV4-1 and TRBJ2-3; D ambiguous. The CDR3 length is 13 residues. Germline CDR1 reads MGHRA; CDR2 reads YSYEKL. Trimming shortened V by 4 bases and J by 4 bases, and 9 bases separated the two germline ends.

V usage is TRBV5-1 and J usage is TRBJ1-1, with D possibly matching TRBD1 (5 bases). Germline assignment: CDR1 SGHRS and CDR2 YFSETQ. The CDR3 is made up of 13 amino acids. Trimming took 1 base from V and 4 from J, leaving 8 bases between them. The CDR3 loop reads CASSLYGGTEAFF. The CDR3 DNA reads TGCGCCAGCAGCTTGTACGGGGGCACTGAAGCTTTCTTT.

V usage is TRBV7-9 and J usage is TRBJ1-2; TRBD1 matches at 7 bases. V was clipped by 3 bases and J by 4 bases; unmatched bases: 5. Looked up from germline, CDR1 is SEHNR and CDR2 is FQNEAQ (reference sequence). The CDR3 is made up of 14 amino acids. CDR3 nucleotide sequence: TGTGCCAGCAGCTTCGACAGGGTAGGCTATGGCTACACCTTC. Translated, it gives CASSFDRVGYGYTF. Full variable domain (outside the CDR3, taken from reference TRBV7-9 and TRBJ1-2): DTGVSQNPRHKITKRGQNVTFRCDPISEHNRLYWYRQTLGQGPEFLTYFQNEAQLEKSRLLSDRFSAERPKGSFSTLEIQRTEQGDSAMYLCASSFDRVGYGYTFGSGTRLTVV.

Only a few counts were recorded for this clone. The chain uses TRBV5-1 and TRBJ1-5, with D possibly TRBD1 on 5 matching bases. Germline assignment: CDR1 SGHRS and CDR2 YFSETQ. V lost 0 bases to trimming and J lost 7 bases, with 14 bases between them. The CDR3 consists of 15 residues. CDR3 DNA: TGCGCCAGCAGCTTGGGGGCGGGGCCGGGGCAGCCCCAGCATTTT. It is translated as CASSLGAGPGQPQHF.

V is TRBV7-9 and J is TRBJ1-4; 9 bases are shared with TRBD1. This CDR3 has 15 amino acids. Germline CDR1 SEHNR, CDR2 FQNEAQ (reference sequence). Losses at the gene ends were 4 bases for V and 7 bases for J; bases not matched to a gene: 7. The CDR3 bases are TGTGCCAGCAGCTCTTTGGGACAGGGTGGTGAAAAACTGTTTTTT. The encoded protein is CASSSLGQGGEKLFF.

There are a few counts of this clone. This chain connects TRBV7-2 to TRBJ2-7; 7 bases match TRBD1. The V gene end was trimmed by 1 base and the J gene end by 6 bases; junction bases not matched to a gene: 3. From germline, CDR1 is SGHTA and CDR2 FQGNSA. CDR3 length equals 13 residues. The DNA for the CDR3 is TGTGCCAGCAGCTTAGATTCAGGGGGCGAGCAGTACTTC. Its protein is CASSLDSGGEQYF.

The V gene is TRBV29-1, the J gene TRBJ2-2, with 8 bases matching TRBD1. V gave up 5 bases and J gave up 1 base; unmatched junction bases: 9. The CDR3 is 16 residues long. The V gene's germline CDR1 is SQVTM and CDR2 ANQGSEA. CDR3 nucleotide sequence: TGCAGCGTTCTCGAGTATGGACAGGGGAACACCGGGGAGCTGTTTTTT. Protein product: CSVLEYGQGNTGELFF.

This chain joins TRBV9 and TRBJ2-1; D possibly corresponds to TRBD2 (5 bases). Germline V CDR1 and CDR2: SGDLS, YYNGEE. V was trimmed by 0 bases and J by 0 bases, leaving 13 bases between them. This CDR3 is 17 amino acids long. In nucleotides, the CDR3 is TGTGCCAGCAGCGTAGTAGGAGGCTCGAACTCCTACAATGAGCAGTTCTTC. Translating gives CASSVVGGSNSYNEQFF.